This T cell receptor (beta chain) was obtained from a study of cytomegalovirus exposure and HLA in healthy donors. The PCR made use of 60 Vbeta and 13 Jbeta primers. Profiled with immunoSEQ multiplex PCR; TCRdb holds only in-frame clones, not every one. The repertoire includes about 170,000 clones, 79% of them detected once, and approximately 2.2% sits in the top ten. Concerning this clone: What it binds is unknown.

The study's findings and limits: Later, an analysis found that common viral pathogens appeared to be linked with several of the most significant clusters. Roughly 170 TCR beta chains were listed as cytomegalovirus-associated. After further analysis at a later stage, around 17,000 TCR beta sequences were associated with HLA alleles at 0.05 false discovery rate. It was likely that a cluster of highly shared sequence variants was a sequencing artifact.

The sequenced material came from PBMCs. The origin of this receptor is a woman aged 45-65 years in good health and CMV-seronegative.

CDR3 nucleotides: TGTGCCAGCTCACCAGCGACGGGAGGGGAGACCCAGTACTTC. Residues: CASSPATGGETQYF. The V gene is TRBV18, the J gene TRBJ2-5, with 8 bases identical to TRBD2. J lost 5 bases, V lost 2 bases, and 4 bases had no gene match. The CDR3 spans 14 residues. Per the germline V gene, CDR1 is KGHSH and CDR2 is LQKENI. The full variable domain, in which reference TRBV18 and TRBJ2-5 provide the parts outside the CDR3, is NAGVMQNPRHLVRRRGQEARLRCSPMKGHSHVYWYRQLPEEGLKFMVYLQKENIIDESGMPKERFSAEFPKEGPSILRIQQVVRGDSAAYFCASSPATGGETQYFGPGTRLLVL.